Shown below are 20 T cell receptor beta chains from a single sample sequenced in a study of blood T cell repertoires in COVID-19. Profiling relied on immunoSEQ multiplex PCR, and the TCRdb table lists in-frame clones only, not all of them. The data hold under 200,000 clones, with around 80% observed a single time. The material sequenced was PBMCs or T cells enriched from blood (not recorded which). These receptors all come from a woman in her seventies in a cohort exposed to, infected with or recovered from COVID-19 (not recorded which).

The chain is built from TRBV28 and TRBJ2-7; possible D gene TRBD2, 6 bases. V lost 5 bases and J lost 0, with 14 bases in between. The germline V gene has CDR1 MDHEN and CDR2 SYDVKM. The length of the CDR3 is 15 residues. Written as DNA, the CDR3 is TGTGCCAGCAGTCCCGGAGGAGGGGACTCCTACGAGCAGTACTTC. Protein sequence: CASSPGGGDSYEQYF.

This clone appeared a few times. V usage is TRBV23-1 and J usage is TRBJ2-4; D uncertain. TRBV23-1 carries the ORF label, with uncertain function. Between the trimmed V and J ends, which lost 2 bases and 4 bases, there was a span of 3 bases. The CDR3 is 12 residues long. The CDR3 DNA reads TGCGCCAGCAGTCAAACTAAAAACATTCAGTACTTC. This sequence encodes CASSQTKNIQYF.

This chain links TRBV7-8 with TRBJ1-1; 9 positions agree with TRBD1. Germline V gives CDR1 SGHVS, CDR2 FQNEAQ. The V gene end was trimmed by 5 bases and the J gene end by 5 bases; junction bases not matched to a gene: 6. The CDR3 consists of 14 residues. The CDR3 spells CASSRGTGRTEAFF. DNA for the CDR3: TGTGCCAGCAGCCGCGGGACAGGGCGGACTGAAGCTTTCTTT.

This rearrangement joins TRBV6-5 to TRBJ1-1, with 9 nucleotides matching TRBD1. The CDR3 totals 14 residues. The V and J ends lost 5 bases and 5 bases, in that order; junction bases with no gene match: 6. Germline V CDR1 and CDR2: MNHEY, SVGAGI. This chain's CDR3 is CASSTGQGQTEAFF. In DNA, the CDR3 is TGTGCCAGCAGTACTGGACAGGGGCAAACTGAAGCTTTCTTT.

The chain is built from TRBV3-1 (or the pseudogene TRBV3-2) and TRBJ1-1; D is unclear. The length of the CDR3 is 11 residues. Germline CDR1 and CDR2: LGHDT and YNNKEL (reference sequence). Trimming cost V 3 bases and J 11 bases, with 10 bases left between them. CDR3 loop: CASSHRHKAFF. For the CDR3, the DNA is TGTGCCAGCAGCCACCGACATAAGGCTTTCTTT.

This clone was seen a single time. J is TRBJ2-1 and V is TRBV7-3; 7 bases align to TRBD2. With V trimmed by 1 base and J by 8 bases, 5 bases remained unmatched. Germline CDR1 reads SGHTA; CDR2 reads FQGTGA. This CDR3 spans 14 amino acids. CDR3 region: CASSLSGSDDEQFF. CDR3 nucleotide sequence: TGTGCCAGCAGCTTAAGCGGGAGTGATGATGAGCAGTTCTTC.

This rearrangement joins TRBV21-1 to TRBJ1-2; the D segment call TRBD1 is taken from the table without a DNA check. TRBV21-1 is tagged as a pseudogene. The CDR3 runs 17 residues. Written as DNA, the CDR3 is TGTGCCAGCAGCAAAGCCAGGATGGACACTGTTAACTATGGCTACACCTTC. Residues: CASSKARMDTVNYGYTF.

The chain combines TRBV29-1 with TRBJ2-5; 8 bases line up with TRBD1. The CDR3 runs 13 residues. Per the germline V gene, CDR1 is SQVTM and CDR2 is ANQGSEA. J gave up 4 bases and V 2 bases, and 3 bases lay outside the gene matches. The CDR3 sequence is CSVEQGAAETQYF. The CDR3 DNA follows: TGCAGCGTTGAACAGGGGGCGGCAGAGACCCAGTACTTC. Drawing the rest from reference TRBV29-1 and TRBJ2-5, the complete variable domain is SAVISQKPSRDICQRGTSLTIQCQVDSQVTMMFWYRQQPGQSLTLIATANQGSEATYESGFVIDKFPISRPNLTFSTLTVSNMSPEDSSIYLCSVEQGAAETQYFGPGTRLLVL.

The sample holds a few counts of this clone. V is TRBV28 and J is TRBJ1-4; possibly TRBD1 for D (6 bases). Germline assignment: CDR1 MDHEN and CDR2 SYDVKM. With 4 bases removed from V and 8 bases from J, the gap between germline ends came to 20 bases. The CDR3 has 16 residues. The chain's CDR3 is CASSSLSGARGEKLFF. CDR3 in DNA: TGTGCCAGCAGTTCGTTATCAGGGGCGCGAGGGGAAAAACTGTTTTTT.

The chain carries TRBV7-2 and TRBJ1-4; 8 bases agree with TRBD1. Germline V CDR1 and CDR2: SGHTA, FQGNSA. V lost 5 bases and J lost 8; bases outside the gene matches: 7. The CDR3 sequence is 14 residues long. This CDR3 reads CASSPGGVREKLFF. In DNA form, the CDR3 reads TGTGCCAGCAGCCCAGGGGGCGTCCGGGAAAAACTGTTTTTT.

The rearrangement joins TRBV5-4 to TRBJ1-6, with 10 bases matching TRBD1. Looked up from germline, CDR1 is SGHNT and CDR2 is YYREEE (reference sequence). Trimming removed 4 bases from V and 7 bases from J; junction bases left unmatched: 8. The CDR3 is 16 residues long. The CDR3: CASSGRDRGENSPLHF. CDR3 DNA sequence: TGTGCCAGCAGCGGCCGGGACAGGGGAGAGAATTCACCCCTCCACTTT.

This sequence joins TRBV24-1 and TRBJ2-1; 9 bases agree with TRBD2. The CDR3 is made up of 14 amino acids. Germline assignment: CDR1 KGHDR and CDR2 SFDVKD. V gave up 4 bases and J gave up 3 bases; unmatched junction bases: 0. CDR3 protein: CATSETSGYNEQFF. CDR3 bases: TGTGCCACCAGTGAGACTAGCGGCTACAATGAGCAGTTCTTC.

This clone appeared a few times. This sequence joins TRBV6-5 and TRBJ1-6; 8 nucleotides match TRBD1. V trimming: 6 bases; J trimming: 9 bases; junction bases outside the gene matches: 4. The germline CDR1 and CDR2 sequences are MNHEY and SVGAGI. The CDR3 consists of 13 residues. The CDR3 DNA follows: TGTGCCAGCAGGGAGACAGGGGCTTCACCCCTCCACTTT. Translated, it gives CASRETGASPLHF.

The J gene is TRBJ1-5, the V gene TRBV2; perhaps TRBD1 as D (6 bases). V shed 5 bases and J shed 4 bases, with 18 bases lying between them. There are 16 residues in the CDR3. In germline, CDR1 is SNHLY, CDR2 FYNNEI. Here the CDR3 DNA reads TGTGCCAGCAGTCCCTCTCCCTGGCAGGGGAATCAGCCCCAGCATTTT. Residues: CASSPSPWQGNQPQHF.

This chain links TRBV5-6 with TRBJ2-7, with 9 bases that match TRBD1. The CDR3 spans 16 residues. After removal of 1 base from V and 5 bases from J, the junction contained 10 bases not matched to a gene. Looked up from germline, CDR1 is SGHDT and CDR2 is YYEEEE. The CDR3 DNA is TGTGCCAGCAGCTTGACGGCGGGACAGGGTGTCGACGAGCAGTACTTC. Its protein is CASSLTAGQGVDEQYF.

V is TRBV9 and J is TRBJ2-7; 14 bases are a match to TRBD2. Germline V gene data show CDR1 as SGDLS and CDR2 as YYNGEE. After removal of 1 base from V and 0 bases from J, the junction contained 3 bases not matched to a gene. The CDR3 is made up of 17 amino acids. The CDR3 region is CASSVKGTSGSSYEQYF. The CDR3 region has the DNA TGTGCCAGCAGCGTAAAAGGGACTAGCGGGAGCTCCTACGAGCAGTACTTC.

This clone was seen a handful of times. The CDR3 bases are TGCGCCAGCAGCCAAGATTTCAGGGAGGATAACTATGGCTACACCTTC. This codes for CASSQDFREDNYGYTF. V gene TRBV4-3 combines with J gene TRBJ1-2; possible D gene TRBD1, 5 bases. The germline V gene has CDR1 LGHNA and CDR2 YSLEER. This CDR3 is 16 amino acids long. V lost 0 bases to trimming and J lost 1 base, with 12 bases between them.

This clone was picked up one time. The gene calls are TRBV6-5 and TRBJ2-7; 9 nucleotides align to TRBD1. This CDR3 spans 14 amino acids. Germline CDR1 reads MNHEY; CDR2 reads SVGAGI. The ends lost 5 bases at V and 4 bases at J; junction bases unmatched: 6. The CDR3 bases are TGTGCCAGCAGTCGGGAACAGGGGGCTTACGAGCAGTACTTC. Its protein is CASSREQGAYEQYF.

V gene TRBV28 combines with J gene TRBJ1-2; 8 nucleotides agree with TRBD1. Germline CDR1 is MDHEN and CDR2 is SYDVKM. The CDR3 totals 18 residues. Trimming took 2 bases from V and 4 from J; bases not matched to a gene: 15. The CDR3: CASSLLGAGGLRAYGYTF. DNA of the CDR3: TGTGCCAGCAGTTTACTAGGGGCAGGGGGCCTTAGAGCCTATGGCTACACCTTC.

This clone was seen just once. This CDR3 is CASVGGGYNEQFF. In nucleotides, the CDR3 is TGTGCCAGCGTCGGCGGGGGCTACAATGAGCAGTTCTTC. This chain connects TRBV11-3 to TRBJ2-1, with 7 bases identical to TRBD2. V was clipped by 8 bases and J by 3 bases; unmatched bases: 4. In germline, CDR1 is SGHNT, CDR2 YENEEA. The CDR3 loop spans 13 amino acids.